One and the same sample provided the 23 T cell receptor beta chains below, sequenced in a study of regulatory T cells in long-lasting Graves disease. Combining iRepertoire HTBI primers with Arm-PCR of CDR3 regions, the authors built TCR beta libraries. TCRdb used MiXCR to reprocess the multiplex PCR reads, holding one entry per CDR3 protein. The sample gives a few hundred thousand distinct CDR3 sequences, around 19% of which show up once; roughly 15% is in the top ten. The time point is: newly diagnosed GD, antithyroid drugs for less than 3 months. Scientists built the TCR library using RNA that was extracted from PBMCs. This same sample was also taken into another study, of T cells in Graves' hyperthyroidism and ophthalmopathy.

Specimen: peripheral blood mononuclear cells (PBMCs), collected at new diagnosis, from a patient treated with antithyroid drugs. The receptors were gathered from a woman in her 30s with Graves disease.

This clonotype was observed many times. The chain joins TRBV15 to TRBJ1-2; no firm D call. There are 12 residues in the CDR3. The V end lost 0 bases, the J end lost 8 bases, and 7 bases lay between the germline ends. Looked up from germline, CDR1 is LNHNV and CDR2 is YYDKDF (reference sequence). CDR3 sequence (DNA): TGTGCCACCAGCAGAGATACGAGAGGCTACACCTTC. It encodes CATSRDTRGYTF.

This clonotype was seen only once. A much larger clone lies a single base off, so this may be a read error. This chain links TRBV6-2 or TRBV6-3 with TRBJ1-1; D possibly corresponds to TRBD1 (5 bases). Germline CDR1 MNHEY, CDR2 SVGEGT. CDR3 length: 14 amino acids. The CDR3 bases are TGTTCCAGCAGGACGGACGGGGGGAACACTGAAGCTTTCTTT. Protein sequence: CSSRTDGGNTEAFF.

This clonotype was recorded at least ten times. This sequence joins TRBV20-1 and TRBJ2-5; D remains unclear. This CDR3 has 15 residues. Trimming cost V 2 bases and J 0 bases, with 13 bases left between them. The V gene's germline CDR1 is DFQATT and CDR2 SNEGSKA (reference sequence). Here the CDR3 reads CSARSLETYQETQYF. CDR3 DNA sequence: TGCAGTGCTAGAAGCCTGGAGACGTACCAAGAGACCCAGTACTTC.

This clonotype was seen many times. This rearrangement joins TRBV7-2 to TRBJ1-6; D is ambiguous. The CDR3 extends over 13 amino acids. Germline-derived CDR1 and CDR2 are SGHTA and FQGNSA. Trimming pared 1 base from V and 7 bases from J, leaving 5 bases between. The CDR3 nucleotides read TGTGCCAGCAGCTTAGTTATGAATTCACCCCTCCACTTT. As protein: CASSLVMNSPLHF.

At least ten counts were recorded for this clonotype. The V call is TRBV18, the J call TRBJ1-1, with a possible D match to TRBD1 (5 bases). The germline V gene encodes CDR1 KGHSH and CDR2 LQKENI. The CDR3 has 14 amino acids. The ends were cut back, 3 bases at V and 5 bases at J, with 13 bases in the middle. CDR3 DNA: TGTGCCAGCTCACCTTCCTCGGGGGAAACTGAAGCTTTCTTT. Its protein is CASSPSSGETEAFF.

As for this clonotype: A read error may explain this, as a much larger clone is one base away. This chain joins TRBV7-8 and TRBJ1-2; D gene uncertain. The CDR3 has 15 residues. CDR1 and CDR2 (germline): SGHVS, FQNEAQ. The CDR3 DNA sequence: TGTGCCAGCAGCTCGTCGGGGATGGCTAACTATGGCTTCACCTTC. It specifies CASSSSGMANYGFTF.

This clonotype was recorded many times. The chain joins TRBV7-6 to TRBJ2-2; 7 positions agree with TRBD2. The CDR3 extends over 18 amino acids. V shed 0 bases, J shed 3 bases, and the junction held 10 bases outside the gene matches. Germline lookup yields CDR1 SGHVS and CDR2 FNYEAQ. The CDR3 here is CASSLARWEGIYTGELFF. The CDR3 DNA reads TGTGCCAGCAGCTTAGCGCGATGGGAGGGCATCTACACCGGGGAGCTGTTTTTT.

This clonotype was seen many times. The genes are TRBV11-2 and TRBJ2-5, with a tentative D call TRBD2 (6 bases). The ends were cut back, 1 base at V and 5 bases at J, with 14 bases in the middle. Germline CDR1 SGHAT, CDR2 FQNNGV. The CDR3 has 15 residues. This CDR3 reads CASSLAGEGWETQYF. Written as DNA, the CDR3 is TGTGCCAGCAGCTTAGCGGGGGAAGGGTGGGAGACCCAGTACTTC.

This clonotype has just a few counts. This chain joins TRBV10-3 and TRBJ1-1, with D maybe TRBD1 (5 bases). V was trimmed by 0 bases and J by 1 base, leaving 9 bases between them. The CDR3 extends over 15 amino acids. Germline CDR1 and CDR2: ENHRY and SYGVKD. The CDR3 protein is CAISESYRSNTEAFF. The CDR3 DNA reads TGTGCCATCAGTGAGTCGTACAGGTCGAACACTGAAGCTTTCTTT.

The chain combines TRBV20-1 with TRBJ2-7; 10 bases are a match to TRBD2. The CDR3 consists of 15 residues. V was pared by 3 bases and J by 2 bases, with 7 bases of the junction left unmatched. Germline values: CDR1 DFQATT, CDR2 SNEGSKA (reference sequence). The CDR3 protein is CSARLAGGSPYEQYF. The CDR3 coding sequence is TGCAGTGCTAGGTTAGCGGGGGGATCACCCTACGAGCAGTACTTC.

The chain recombines TRBV12-3 or TRBV12-4 with TRBJ1-6; 7 bases line up with TRBD1. The CDR3 spans 14 residues. The trim removed 6 bases at V and 5 bases at J, leaving 4 bases unmatched. The CDR3 is CASRPTGNNSPLHF. The DNA of the CDR3 is TGTGCCAGCAGGCCGACAGGGAATAATTCACCCCTCCACTTT.

This clonotype showed up just a few times. This is likely an artifact of a read error, given a far larger clone one base away. The V call is TRBV6-5, the J call TRBJ2-3; TRBD1 is a possible D gene (5 bases). The germline gives CDR1 MNHEY, CDR2 SVGAGI. The CDR3 extends over 13 amino acids. V dropped 2 bases and J dropped 10 bases, with 13 bases sitting between them. This CDR3 is CASSYPGMDAQYF. CDR3 DNA: TGTGCCAGCAGTTACCCAGGGATGGATGCGCAGTATTTT.

The chain recombines TRBV28 with TRBJ1-1; a possible D gene is TRBD1 (5 bases). Per germline, CDR1 MDHEN and CDR2 SYDVKM. The CDR3 has 12 amino acids. Trimming removed 3 bases at V and 5 bases at J, with 7 bases between. The CDR3 is CASSFKGTEAFF. The CDR3 nucleotides are TGTGCCAGCAGTTTTAAGGGGACTGAAGCTTTCTTT.

Ten or more counts support this clonotype. The gene calls are TRBV15 and TRBJ1-2, with D perhaps matching TRBD1 (6 bases). Germline V gene data show CDR1 as LNHNV and CDR2 as YYDKDF (reference sequence). With 2 bases removed from V and 2 bases from J, the gap between germline ends came to 9 bases. This CDR3 region has 14 residues. CDR3 amino acids: CATSRPQGNYGYTF. The CDR3 DNA reads as TGTGCCACCAGCAGACCCCAGGGGAACTATGGCTACACCTTC.

This chain joins TRBV12-3 or TRBV12-4 and TRBJ2-2; a possible D gene is TRBD2 (7 bases). The CDR3 loop spans 15 amino acids. V gave up 5 bases and J gave up 7 bases, with 17 bases separating them. The CDR3 DNA reads TGTGCCAGCAGTACCTACGGGGGGCCGGGCGGGGAGCTGTTTTTT. Protein product: CASSTYGGPGGELFF.

This clonotype occurred a few times. This rearrangement joins TRBV12-3 or TRBV12-4 to TRBJ1-1; no clear D gene. The CDR3 length is 14 residues. Trimming removed 7 bases from V and 0 bases from J, with 12 bases in between. The CDR3 sequence is CASTGSSMNTEAFF. The CDR3 DNA reads TGTGCCAGCACCGGGTCGTCCATGAACACTGAAGCTTTCTTT.

This clonotype was recorded many times. The chain carries TRBV7-3 and TRBJ2-1; perhaps D is TRBD1 or TRBD2 (6 bases each). The ends were cut back, 4 bases at V and 6 bases at J, with 22 bases in the middle. The CDR3 contains 17 residues. Germline CDR1 is SGHTA and CDR2 is FQGTGA. CDR3 sequence (DNA): TGTGCCAGCAGCTACAGTCGAACAGGGAGGAATCGCAATGAGCAGTTCTTC. Residues: CASSYSRTGRNRNEQFF.

This clonotype was recorded at least ten times. The chain links TRBV18 to TRBJ1-1; D is uncertain. Between the trimmed V and J ends, which lost 6 bases and 2 bases, there was a span of 10 bases. Germline lookup yields CDR1 KGHSH and CDR2 LQKENI. This CDR3 has 13 amino acids. CDR3 bases: TGTGCCAGCTCCGCGAGGGATAACACTGAAGCTTTCTTT. Translating it yields CASSARDNTEAFF.

CDR3 coding DNA: TGCGCCAGCAGCCAGGGGGGTAAAAACATTCAGTACTTC. It codes for CASSQGGKNIQYF. This chain uses TRBV4-1 with TRBJ2-4; D might be TRBD2 (6 bases). Germline V CDR1 and CDR2: MGHRA, YSYEKL. The CDR3 is made up of 13 amino acids. Trimming pared 3 bases from V and 4 bases from J, leaving 7 bases between.

This clonotype was detected many times. The gene calls are TRBV5-1 and TRBJ2-2; no reliable D call. With 6 bases removed from V and 5 bases from J, the gap between germline ends came to 17 bases. CDR3 length: 15 amino acids. Germline loops: CDR1 SGHRS, CDR2 YFSETQ. CDR3 loop: CASIPTDVVTGELFF. The CDR3 DNA reads TGCGCCAGCATCCCGACTGACGTTGTAACCGGGGAGCTGTTTTTT.

This chain joins TRBV28 and TRBJ2-7; possibly TRBD1 for D (6 bases). The germline gives CDR1 MDHEN, CDR2 SYDVKM. The germline V and J ends were trimmed by 2 bases and 7 bases, with 18 bases remaining between them. This CDR3 comprises 15 residues. The CDR3 region has the DNA TGTGCCAGCAGTTTACCTCAATCAGGGGCAGGGGAGCAGTACTTC. Translated, it gives CASSLPQSGAGEQYF.

This clonotype appeared many times. The chain employs TRBV6-1 and TRBJ1-2; D is perhaps TRBD1 (5 bases). Germline V gene sequence: CDR1 MNHNS, CDR2 SASEGT. The length of the CDR3 is 13 residues. V gave up 11 bases and J gave up 5 bases, with 18 bases separating them. The chain's CDR3 is CASDVGGGYGYTF. In DNA, the CDR3 is TGTGCCTCCGACGTGGGGGGGGGATATGGCTACACCTTC.

The V gene is TRBV7-3, the J gene TRBJ2-3, with 12 nucleotides matching TRBD2. Germline V gives CDR1 SGHTA, CDR2 FQGTGA. Trimming cost V 5 bases and J 6 bases; bases outside gene matches: 3. This CDR3 comprises 14 residues. The CDR3 nucleotides read TGTGCCAGCAGCCGGACTAGCGGGAAGGATACGCAGTATTTT. It translates to CASSRTSGKDTQYF.